This T cell receptor (beta chain) was observed in a study of shared clonotypes between healthy human individuals. Background on the study: The study enrolled two women and a few men aged 18 to 49. Findings and limits, study-wide: Even with large depth, rarefaction showed that sorted-subset sequencing was incomplete.

About this clone itself: Its specificity is unknown. Other nucleotide sequences in the sample specify the same CDR3.

Germline-derived CDR1 and CDR2 are MDHEN and SYDVKM. The CDR3 is 12 residues long. Trimming shortened V by 5 bases and J by 1 base, and 3 bases separated the two germline ends. Researchers partitioned CD4+ cells into CD45RA+ naive and CD45RA-negative memory subsets. Assay: immunoSEQ multiplex PCR; the TCRdb copy retains only in-frame clones and omits some. Here the sample spans some 650,000 clones, around 97% being singletons. This chain connects TRBV28 to TRBJ1-5; D is unresolved. Sequencing was carried out using naive CD4+ T cells sorted from blood. Subset denoted: CD45RA+ positively selected. This clonotype was sampled from a woman in her 30s in good health. CDR3 nucleotides: TGTGCCAGCAGTCGGAGCAATCAGCCCCAGCATTTT. Amino acids: CASSRSNQPQHF.